The following is a TCR beta chain sequence with its context. V dropped 5 bases and J dropped 11 bases, with 13 bases sitting between them. CDR1 is LNHDA and CDR2 is SQIVND in the germline V gene (reference sequence). The CDR3 is 12 amino acids. Reverse transcription of about 0.5 to 1 ug RNA used random hexamers. TCRdb called the immunoSEQ multiplex PCR reads again in MiXCR, with one record for every CDR3 protein. This sample carries about 150,000 distinct CDR3 sequences, roughly 96% of them seen once, and the ten largest clones take 0.11%. The data derive from a study of CD8 T cells in Susac syndrome.

This clonotype originated in a human donor with multiple sclerosis. This rearrangement joins TRBV19 to TRBJ2-1, with D hard to call. Input material: CD4+ T cells from PBMCs. DNA for the CDR3: TGTGCCAGTAGTGCCGGTAGGCCAAAGCAGTTCTTC. Residues: CASSAGRPKQFF. Full variable domain (remainder filled in from reference TRBV19 and TRBJ2-1): DGGITQSPKYLFRKEGQNVTLSCEQNLNHDAMYWYRQDPGQGLRLIYYSQIVNDFQKGDIAEGYSVSREKKESFPLTVTSAQKNPTAFYLCASSAGRPKQFFGPGTRLTVL.